This T cell receptor (beta chain) appears in the sequencing data of a study of long-term antiretroviral therapy in people with HIV. No donor had fewer than one pre-ART PBMC sample or fewer than two post-ART PBMC samples. Samples held roughly 0.95-10 million cryopreserved PBMC before DNA extraction. The CDR3 has 17 residues. V shed 4 bases and J 8 bases; nucleotides not matched to a gene: 12. Germline V CDR1 and CDR2: MNHNS, SASEGT. Sequencing relied on immunoSEQ assay v3.0, run at survey level. Profiling relied on immunoSEQ multiplex PCR, and the TCRdb table lists in-frame clones only, not all of them. This table holds 16,000 or so clones, approximately 96% found once.

This chain uses TRBV6-1 with TRBJ1-6; TRBD1 aligns across 9 bases. The sequence was obtained from a man younger than 40 with HIV. This specimen consisted of unsorted PBMCs, obtained more than 10 years after starting antiretroviral therapy. CDR3 sequence (DNA): TGTGCCAGCAGTGGGGGACAGGGAGTTTTAGGCGATTCACCCCTCCACTTT. This translates into CASSGGQGVLGDSPLHF.